This TCR beta chain derives from a study of Graves' ophthalmopathy and Graves' hyperthyroidism. Study-wide context: Peripheral blood sampling occurred at initial diagnosis, before any treatment. General study findings and limits: An approximately 84% specificity and around 88% sensitivity were achieved by a 13-signature model that separated ophthalmopathy from stable hyperthyroidism.

The length of the CDR3 is 13 residues. With 7 bases clipped from V and 1 base from J, the junction kept 4 bases outside the gene matches. The germline V gene has CDR1 SQVTM and CDR2 ANQGSEA. Donors with ophthalmopathy: moderate-to-severe activity, CAS ≥3, NOSPECS ≥4, duration under 3 months. PBMCs originated in roughly 9.3 ml of fresh peripheral blood. As for this clonotype: Its antigen remains unknown.

Amplified material comprised TCR beta CDR3 regions derived from RNA transcripts. HTBI primers served in a first-round RT-PCR, which a second-round multiplex PCR followed. TCRdb re-analysed the multiplex PCR reads in MiXCR, keeping a single row per CDR3 protein. The table lists under 250,000 distinct CDR3 sequences, about 22% of them singletons. V is TRBV29-1 and J is TRBJ2-4, with 7 bases identical to TRBD1. The sequencing input was peripheral blood. This TCR derives from a woman between 50 and 59 years old with Graves' ophthalmopathy. The CDR3 region has the DNA TGCAGCGCCGGACAGGCGGCCAAAAACATTCAGTACTTC. Translated, it gives CSAGQAAKNIQYF.